This entry lists 16 T cell receptor beta chains sequenced from one sample in a study of glioma-infiltrating T cells. Amplification of TCR alpha and beta CDR3 regions from RNA used iRepertoire nested multiplex PCR. One entry per CDR3 protein, called by TCRdb with MiXCR from the multiplex PCR reads. The table includes roughly 120,000 distinct CDR3 sequences, 25% to 30% detected once. The material sequenced was glioma tissue, nonneoplastic brain tissue, or PBMCs (not recorded which). Source of these receptors: a human donor with low-grade glioma or glioblastoma, undergoing nonglioma brain surgery, or in good health (not recorded which).

The table lists this clonotype with many counts. The rearrangement links TRBV5-4 to TRBJ1-4, with unresolved D. The CDR3 sequence is 14 residues long. The germline V and J ends were trimmed by 4 bases and 3 bases, with 10 bases remaining between them. The germline V gene has CDR1 SGHNT and CDR2 YYREEE (reference sequence). The CDR3 nucleotides are TGTGCCAGCAGCGACCGGGCCGCTAATGAAAAACTGTTTTTT. It translates to CASSDRAANEKLFF.

This clonotype was seen a few times. The CDR3: CASSQGGRGNTEAFF. In DNA, the CDR3 is TGTGCCAGCAGCCAAGGGGGCAGGGGGAACACTGAAGCTTTCTTT. This chain uses TRBV4-2 with TRBJ1-1; D may be TRBD1 (6 bases). Looked up from germline, CDR1 is LGHNA and CDR2 is YNFKEQ. CDR3 length: 15 residues. Trimming removed 1 base at V and 1 base at J, with 10 bases between.

In this sample, this clonotype turned up many times. V gene TRBV14 combines with J gene TRBJ1-3, with 7 bases aligning to TRBD1. CDR1 is SGHDN and CDR2 is FVKESK in the germline V gene. With V trimmed by 5 bases and J by 0 bases, 7 bases remained unmatched. This CDR3 region has 16 residues. CDR3 residues: CASSIRTGYSGNTIYF. DNA for the CDR3: TGTGCCAGCAGCATCCGGACAGGATACTCTGGAAACACCATATATTTT. Full variable domain (missing parts from reference TRBV14 and TRBJ1-3): EAGVTQFPSHSVIEKGQTVTLRCDPISGHDNLYWYRRVMGKEIKFLLHFVKESKQDESGMPNNRFLAERTGGTYSTLKVQPAELEDSGVYFCASSIRTGYSGNTIYFGEGSWLTVV.

This clonotype appeared many times. The CDR3 protein is CASTPKGRPYEQYF. CDR3 sequence (DNA): TGTGCCAGCACCCCAAAGGGCAGACCCTACGAGCAGTACTTC. The V gene is TRBV6-1, the J gene TRBJ2-7; D unresolved. Trimming cost V 7 bases and J 2 bases, with 15 bases left between them. From germline, CDR1 is MNHNS and CDR2 SASEGT. CDR3 length: 14 residues.

This clonotype has ten or more counts. The rearrangement links TRBV9 to TRBJ1-1; D gene uncertain. Per the germline V gene, CDR1 is SGDLS and CDR2 is YYNGEE. This CDR3 region has 16 residues. V lost 0 bases and J lost 1, with 13 bases in between. The CDR3 DNA reads as TGTGCCAGCAGCGTAGGAGAGGTCGCGGGGAACACTGAAGCTTTCTTT. Residues: CASSVGEVAGNTEAFF.

This clonotype was seen more than once but under ten times. The chain employs TRBV5-1 and TRBJ1-5; TRBD1 matches 11 bases. Germline CDR1 and CDR2: SGHRS and YFSETQ. With 4 bases clipped from V and 7 bases from J, the junction kept 7 bases outside the gene matches. The length of the CDR3 is 15 residues. CDR3 protein: CASSPLGTGGQPQHF. In DNA form, the CDR3 reads TGCGCCAGCAGCCCCCTAGGGACAGGGGGACAGCCCCAGCATTTT.

For this clonotype: The junction and the germline gene differ at one end; a read error may be behind it. J is TRBJ2-1 and V is TRBV20-1, with D tentatively TRBD2 (5 bases). CDR1 is DFQATT, CDR2 SNEGSKA, per germline (reference sequence). The CDR3 has 13 residues. As DNA, the CDR3 is TGCAGTACCTTATCGCGAGGGAACAATGAGCAGTCCTTC. Translating gives CSTLSRGNNEQSF.

CDR3 sequence: CASSQDRPYEQYF. Written as DNA, the CDR3 is TGCGCCAGCAGCCAAGATAGACCTTACGAGCAGTACTTC. V is TRBV4-3 and J is TRBJ2-7; D call uncertain. The CDR3 is made up of 13 amino acids. Trimming removed 0 bases from V and 4 bases from J, with 7 bases in between. From germline, CDR1 is LGHNA and CDR2 YSLEER.

This clonotype was seen more than once but under ten times. The chain recombines TRBV29-1 with TRBJ2-7; a possible D gene is TRBD1 (5 bases). CDR3 length: 12 amino acids. The germline V and J ends were trimmed by 6 bases and 4 bases, with 13 bases remaining between them. CDR1 is SQVTM and CDR2 is ANQGSEA in the germline V gene. The CDR3 DNA is TGCAGCGTGGCCCCGACAGAATACGAGCAGTACTTC. Its protein product is CSVAPTEYEQYF.

This clonotype was detected ten times or more. The V and J genes are TRBV7-2 and TRBJ2-5; 9 bases align to TRBD2. With V trimmed by 8 bases and J by 4 bases, 8 bases remained unmatched. The CDR3 totals 14 residues. Germline assignment: CDR1 SGHTA and CDR2 FQGNSA. The CDR3 loop is CASVARGRAETQYF. Here the CDR3 DNA reads TGTGCCAGCGTTGCGCGCGGGAGGGCAGAGACCCAGTACTTC.

A note on this clonotype: This may be a read error: a much more frequent sequence differs by one nucleotide. CDR3 sequence (DNA): TGTGCCATCAGCTTAGGGGACTTCTACGAGCAGTACTTC. Amino acids: CAISLGDFYEQYF. The gene calls are TRBV11-1 and TRBJ2-7; D perhaps matches TRBD2 (6 bases). CDR1 is SGHAT and CDR2 is FQDESV in the germline V gene (reference sequence). This CDR3 spans 13 amino acids.

This clonotype was observed at least ten times. J is TRBJ1-1 and V is TRBV12-3 or TRBV12-4; D is ambiguous. V was pared by 6 bases and J by 0 bases, with 14 bases between. The CDR3 is 15 residues long. DNA of the CDR3: TGTGCCAGCAGCGGTCCCCGGGATATGAACACTGAAGCTTTCTTT. Its translation is CASSGPRDMNTEAFF.

This clonotype was observed at least ten times. The chain employs TRBV3-1 and TRBJ2-2; D ambiguous. The germline V gene has CDR1 LGHDT and CDR2 YNNKEL (reference sequence). This CDR3 has 11 amino acids. V gave up 6 bases and J gave up 7 bases, with 6 bases separating them. The CDR3 is CASRKNGELFF. CDR3 nucleotides: TGTGCCAGCAGGAAAAACGGGGAGCTGTTTTTT.

This clonotype was seen just once. J is TRBJ2-7 and V is TRBV28; a weak D match, TRBD2 (6 bases). Trimming removed 5 bases at V and 4 bases at J, with 18 bases between. The CDR3 covers 15 residues. CDR1 and CDR2 from the germline V gene are MDHEN and SYDVKM. For the CDR3, the DNA is TGTGCCAGCAGTACCTCCCCGACTAGAAGATACGAGCAGTACTTC. It specifies CASSTSPTRRYEQYF.

This clonotype was counted a single time. Just one base apart from a much larger clone, this may be a read error. This chain uses TRBV4-1 with TRBJ1-5; D gene ambiguous. The V gene lost 0 bases and the J gene lost 7 bases, with 13 bases spanning the gap. The CDR3 runs to 15 residues. Germline loops: CDR1 MGHRA, CDR2 YSYEKL. CDR3 bases: TGCGCCAGCAGCCAAGAAGGGATAAAAGGGCAGCCCCAGCATTTT. It specifies CASSQEGIKGQPQHF.

This clonotype has at least ten counts. The chain joins TRBV27 to TRBJ2-7; D not certain. Between the trimmed V and J ends, which lost 2 bases and 5 bases, there was a span of 7 bases. The CDR3 has 12 amino acids. CDR1 is MNHEY and CDR2 is SMNVEV in the germline V gene (reference sequence). The CDR3 sequence is CASSLKGNEQYF. CDR3 nucleotides: TGTGCCAGCAGTTTAAAAGGGAACGAGCAGTACTTC.